These 2 T cell receptor beta chains were all obtained from the same sample, sequenced in a study of CD8 T cells in Susac syndrome. An input of about 0.45 to 1 ug of RNA was subjected to reverse transcription using random hexamers. TCRdb processed the immunoSEQ multiplex PCR reads anew with MiXCR; each CDR3 protein has one entry. The table shows 160,000 or so distinct CDR3 sequences, with approximately 95% occurring only once. Sequencing was carried out using CD4+ T cells from PBMCs. The receptors derive from a human donor with Susac syndrome.

The chain employs TRBV11-1 and TRBJ2-1; 15 nucleotides match TRBD2. The CDR3 has 21 residues. Germline V gene data show CDR1 as SGHAT and CDR2 as FQDESV (reference sequence). Trimming cost V 5 bases and J 6 bases; bases outside gene matches: 20. The CDR3 nucleotides are TGTGCCAGCAGCCCTGCCGGCGCGGGACTAGCGGGGGGAAGAGCGGTCAATGAGCAGTTCTTC. Amino acids: CASSPAGAGLAGGRAVNEQFF.

This sequence joins TRBV7-6 and TRBJ2-5, with 9 bases matching TRBD1. V lost 4 bases and J lost 4; bases outside the gene matches: 7. This CDR3 region has 15 residues. Looked up from germline, CDR1 is SGHVS and CDR2 is FNYEAQ. CDR3 loop: CASSSGTGRGETQYF. Written as DNA, the CDR3 is TGTGCCAGCAGCTCTGGGACAGGGAGGGGAGAGACCCAGTACTTC.